This TCR beta chain appears in the sequencing data of a study of blood T cell repertoires in COVID-19 (dated by TCRdb to 2018 to 2020). A note on the overall study: Samples covering the acute and convalescent phases of COVID-19 were provided by collaborators in the United States, Italy and Spain. The material from the prospective study consisted of cDNA or gDNA derived from T cells, B-cell-depleted T cells, or PBMCs. The dataset comprised deeply sampled blood TCRbeta repertoires from subjects exposed to, actively infected with, or recovered from COVID-19. The repertoires were made available in a free public database intended to serve as a resource for research on the immune response to SARS-CoV-2. The samples were drawn from the first 160 participants of the ongoing ImmuneRACE study and from 950 to 1,500 subjects provided by 6 global collaborators. Sample metadata almost always included a de-identified subject ID, COVID-19 status, age in years and sex. Where available, HLA class I and class II types were obtained from metadata supplied by the sample provider rather than from assay-based typing.

Overall results and qualifications from the work: Clinical and demographic metadata were provided uncurated, with the amount varying by source and participant.

In the prospective study, participants were roughly 18 to 100 years old, resided in about two dozen geographic areas of the United States, and were enrolled through a virtual design. To assign participants to cohorts, the prospective study relied on clinical history that participants themselves reported in a screening survey and a study questionnaire. Exposed participants were defined as having been in contact with someone with a PCR-confirmed or clinician-diagnosed COVID-19 case within 2 weeks of study entry. Each participant in the prospective study had whole blood, serum and a nasopharyngeal or oropharyngeal swab collected by mobile phlebotomists. Over an approximately 2-month period, participants in the prospective study had the option of providing additional blood draws and questionnaires. Before DNA extraction, prospective study blood samples were shipped either frozen or at room temperature.

TCRbeta CDR3 regions were amplified from genomic DNA by means of the immunoSEQ Assay, a bias-controlled multiplex PCR. Per the authors' processing: The number of nucleated cells in each sample was estimated by amplification of reference gene primers within the assay. Sequence reads were collapsed and filtered to measure the absolute abundance of every unique TCRbeta CDR3 rearrangement. For each sample, productive Simpson clonality was calculated by taking the square root of Simpson's diversity index across productive rearrangements. Sourced from immuneACCESS, this table was stored by TCRdb with only in-frame sequences that have V and J called. A share of the clones is absent; for the studies checked, an unresolved V gene accounts for under half, and the remainder has no known explanation. That table supplies the V and J calls and clone size; D and trimming were determined from the DNA. This sample has 300,000 to 400,000 clones in its table, and approximately 90% of those were observed once. Of the sample, about 4% is held by the ten largest clones.

CDR1 and CDR2 (SGHNT, YENEEA) derive from the germline V gene. Clipping removes 5 bases from V and 3 bases from J, with 8 as the unmatched junction base count. The CDR3 starts with the cysteine, ends with the phenylalanine, and has 16 residues. Only the CDR3 DNA stays, 48 bases, in frame from base 1. This clone was seen more than once but under ten times. The target of this receptor is not known. There are no base qualities to consult, and no much larger clone falls within one base. Recombination connected TRBV11-3 to TRBJ2-2, with 8 bases aligning to TRBD2. The sample was PBMCs or T cells enriched from blood (not recorded which). The receptor was isolated from a woman aged 25 to 39 who had been exposed to COVID-19. The CDR3 has the sequence CASSRVAGQDTGELFF. In nucleotide form, the sequence is TGTGCCAGCAGCCGGGTAGCGGGGCAGGACACCGGGGAGCTGTTTTTT.